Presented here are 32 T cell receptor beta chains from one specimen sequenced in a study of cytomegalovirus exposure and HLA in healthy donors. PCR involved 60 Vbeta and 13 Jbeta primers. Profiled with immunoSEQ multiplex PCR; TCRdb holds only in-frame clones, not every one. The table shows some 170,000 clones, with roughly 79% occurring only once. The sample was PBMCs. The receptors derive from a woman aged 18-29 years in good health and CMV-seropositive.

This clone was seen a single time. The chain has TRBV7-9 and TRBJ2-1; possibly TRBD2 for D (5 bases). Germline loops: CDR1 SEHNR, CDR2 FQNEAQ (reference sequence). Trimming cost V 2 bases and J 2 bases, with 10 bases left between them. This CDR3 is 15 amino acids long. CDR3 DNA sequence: TGTGCCAGCAGCTTACTAGTGGGAGCCTACAATGAGCAGTTCTTC. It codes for CASSLLVGAYNEQFF.

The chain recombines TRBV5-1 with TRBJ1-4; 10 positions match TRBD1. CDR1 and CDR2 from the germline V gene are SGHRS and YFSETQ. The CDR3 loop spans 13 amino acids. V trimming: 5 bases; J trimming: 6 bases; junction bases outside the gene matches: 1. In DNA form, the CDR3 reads TGCGCCAGCAGTGGGACAGGGGATGAAAAACTGTTTTTT. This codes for CASSGTGDEKLFF.

The CDR3 DNA follows: TGTGCCAGTAGGCCCCCGGGGGAGAATACTTACTATGGCTACACCTTC. It specifies CASRPPGENTYYGYTF. This rearrangement joins TRBV19 to TRBJ1-2, with D possibly being TRBD1 (5 bases). Trimming removed 6 bases at V and 3 bases at J, with 20 bases between. The CDR3 has 16 residues. Per the germline V gene, CDR1 is LNHDA and CDR2 is SQIVND (reference sequence).

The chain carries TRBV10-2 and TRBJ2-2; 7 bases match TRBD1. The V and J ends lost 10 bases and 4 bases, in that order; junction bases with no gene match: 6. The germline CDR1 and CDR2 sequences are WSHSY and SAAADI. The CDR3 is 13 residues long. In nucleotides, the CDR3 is TGCGCCACCGAACAGGGGAGCACCGGGGAGCTGTTTTTT. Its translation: CATEQGSTGELFF.

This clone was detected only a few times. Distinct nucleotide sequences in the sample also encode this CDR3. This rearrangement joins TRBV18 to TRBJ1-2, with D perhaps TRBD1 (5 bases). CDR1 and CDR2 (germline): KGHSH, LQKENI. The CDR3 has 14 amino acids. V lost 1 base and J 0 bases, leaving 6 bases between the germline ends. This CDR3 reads CASSPQGSNYGYTF. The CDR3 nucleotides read TGTGCCAGCTCACCACAGGGGTCTAACTATGGCTACACCTTC. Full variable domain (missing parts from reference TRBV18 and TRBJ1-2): NAGVMQNPRHLVRRRGQEARLRCSPMKGHSHVYWYRQLPEEGLKFMVYLQKENIIDESGMPKERFSAEFPKEGPSILRIQQVVRGDSAAYFCASSPQGSNYGYTFGSGTRLTVV.

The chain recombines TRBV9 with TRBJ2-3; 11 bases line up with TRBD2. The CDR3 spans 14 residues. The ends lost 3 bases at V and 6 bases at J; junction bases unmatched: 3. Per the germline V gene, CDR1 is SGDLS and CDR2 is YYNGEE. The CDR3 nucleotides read TGTGCCAGCAGCGCTGCTAGCGGGGGGGATACGCAGTATTTT. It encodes CASSAASGGDTQYF. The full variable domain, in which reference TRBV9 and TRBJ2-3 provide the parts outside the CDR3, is DSGVTQTPKHLITATGQRVTLRCSPRSGDLSVYWYQQSLDQGLQFLIQYYNGEERAKGNILERFSAQQFPDLHSELNLSSLELGDSALYFCASSAASGGDTQYFGPGTRLTVL.

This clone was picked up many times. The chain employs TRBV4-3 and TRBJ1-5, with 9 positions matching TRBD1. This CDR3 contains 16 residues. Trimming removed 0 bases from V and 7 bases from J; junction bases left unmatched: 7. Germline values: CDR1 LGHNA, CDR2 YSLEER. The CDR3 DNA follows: TGCGCCAGCAGCCAAGATCTGGGACAGGGTGAACAGCCCCAGCATTTT. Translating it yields CASSQDLGQGEQPQHF.

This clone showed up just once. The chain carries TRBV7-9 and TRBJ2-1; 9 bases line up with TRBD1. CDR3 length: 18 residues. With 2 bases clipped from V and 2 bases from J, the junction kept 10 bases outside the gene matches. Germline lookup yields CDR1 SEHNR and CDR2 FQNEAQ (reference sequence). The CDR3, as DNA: TGTGCCAGCAGCTTATACCGATTTGGACAGGGGCCCTACAATGAGCAGTTCTTC. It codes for CASSLYRFGQGPYNEQFF.

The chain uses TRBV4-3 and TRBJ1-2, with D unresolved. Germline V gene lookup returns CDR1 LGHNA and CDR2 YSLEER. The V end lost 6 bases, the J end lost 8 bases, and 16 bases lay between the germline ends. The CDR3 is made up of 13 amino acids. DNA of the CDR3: TGCGCCAGCAGACCCGAAACGGGAAGCGGCTACACCTTC. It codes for CASRPETGSGYTF.

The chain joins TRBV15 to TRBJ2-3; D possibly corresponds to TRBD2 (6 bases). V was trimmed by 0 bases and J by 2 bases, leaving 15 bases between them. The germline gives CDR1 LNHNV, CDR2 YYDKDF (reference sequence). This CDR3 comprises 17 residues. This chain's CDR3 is CATSRDPPRGSTDTQYF. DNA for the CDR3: TGTGCCACCAGCAGAGATCCTCCCCGGGGGTCCACAGATACGCAGTATTTT.

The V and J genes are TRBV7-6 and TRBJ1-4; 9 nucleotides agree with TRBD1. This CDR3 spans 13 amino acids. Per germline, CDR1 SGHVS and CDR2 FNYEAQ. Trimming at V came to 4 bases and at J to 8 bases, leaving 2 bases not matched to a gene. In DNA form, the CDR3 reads TGTGCCAGCAGCTGGGGACAGGGCGAAAAACTGTTTTTT. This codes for CASSWGQGEKLFF.

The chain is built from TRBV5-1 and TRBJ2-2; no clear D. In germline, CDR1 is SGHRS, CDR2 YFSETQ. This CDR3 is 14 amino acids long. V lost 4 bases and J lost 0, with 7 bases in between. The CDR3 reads CASSLQTNTGELFF. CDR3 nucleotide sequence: TGCGCCAGCAGCCTACAGACGAACACCGGGGAGCTGTTTTTT.

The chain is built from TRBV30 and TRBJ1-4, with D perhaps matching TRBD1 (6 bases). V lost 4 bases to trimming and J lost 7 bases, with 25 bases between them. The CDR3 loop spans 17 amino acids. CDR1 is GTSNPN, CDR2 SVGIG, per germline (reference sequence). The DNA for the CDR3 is TGTGCCTGGATACTGCGGACAGCCCAGCAAGTTAGTGAAAAACTGTTTTTT. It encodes CAWILRTAQQVSEKLFF. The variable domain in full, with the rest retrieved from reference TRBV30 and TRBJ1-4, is SQTIHQWPATLVQPVGSPLSLECTVEGTSNPNLYWYRQAAGRGLQLLFYSVGIGQISSEVPQNLSASRPQDRQFILSSKKLLLSDSGFYLCAWILRTAQQVSEKLFFGSGTQLSVL.

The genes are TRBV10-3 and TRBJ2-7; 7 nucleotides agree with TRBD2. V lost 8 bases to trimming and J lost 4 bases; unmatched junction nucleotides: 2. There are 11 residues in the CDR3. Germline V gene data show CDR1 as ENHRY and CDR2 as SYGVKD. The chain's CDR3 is CAIGGGYEQYF. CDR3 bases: TGTGCCATCGGGGGGGGTTACGAGCAGTACTTC.

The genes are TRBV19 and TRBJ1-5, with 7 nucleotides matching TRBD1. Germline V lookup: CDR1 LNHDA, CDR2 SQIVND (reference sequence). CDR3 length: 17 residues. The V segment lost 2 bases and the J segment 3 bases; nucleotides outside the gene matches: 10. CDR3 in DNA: TGTGCCAGTAGTATAATAGACAGGGCGGGAATCAATCAGCCCCAGCATTTT. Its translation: CASSIIDRAGINQPQHF.

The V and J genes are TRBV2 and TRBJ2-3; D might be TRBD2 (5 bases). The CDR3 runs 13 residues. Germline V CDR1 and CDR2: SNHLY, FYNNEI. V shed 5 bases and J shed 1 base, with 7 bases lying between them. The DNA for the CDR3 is TGTGCCAGCAGTTACGGGGGCACAGATACGCAGTATTTT. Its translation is CASSYGGTDTQYF.

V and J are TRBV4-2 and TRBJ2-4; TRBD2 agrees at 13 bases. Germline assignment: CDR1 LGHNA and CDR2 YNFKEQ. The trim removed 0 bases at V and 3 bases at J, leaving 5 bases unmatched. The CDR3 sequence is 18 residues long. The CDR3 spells CASSQDPLAGGYKNIQYF. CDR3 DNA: TGTGCCAGCAGCCAAGATCCACTAGCGGGGGGGTACAAAAACATTCAGTACTTC.

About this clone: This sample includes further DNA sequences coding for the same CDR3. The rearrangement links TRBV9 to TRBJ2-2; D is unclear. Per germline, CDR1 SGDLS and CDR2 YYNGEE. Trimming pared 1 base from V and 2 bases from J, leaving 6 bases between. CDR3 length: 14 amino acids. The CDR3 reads CASSVSSNTGELFF. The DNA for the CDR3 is TGTGCCAGCAGCGTATCCAGTAACACCGGGGAGCTGTTTTTT.

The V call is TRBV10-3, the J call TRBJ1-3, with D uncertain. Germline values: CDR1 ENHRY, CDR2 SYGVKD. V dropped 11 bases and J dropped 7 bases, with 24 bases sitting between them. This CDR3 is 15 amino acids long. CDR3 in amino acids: CAVAKFPEGSNTIYF. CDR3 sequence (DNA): TGTGCCGTAGCCAAATTTCCAGAAGGATCTAACACCATATATTTT.

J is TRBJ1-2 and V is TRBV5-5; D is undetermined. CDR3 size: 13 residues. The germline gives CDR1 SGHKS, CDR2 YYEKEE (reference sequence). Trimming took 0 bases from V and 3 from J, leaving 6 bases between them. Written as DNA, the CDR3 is TGTGCCAGCAGCTTGGGAGGAGACTATGGCTACACCTTC. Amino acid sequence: CASSLGGDYGYTF.

CDR3 nucleotide sequence: TGTGCCAGCAGTGATGGAGTGGCGGCAGATACGCAGTATTTT. Protein product: CASSDGVAADTQYF. The genes are TRBV2 and TRBJ2-3; D is uncertain. The CDR3 is 14 residues long. Germline V CDR1 and CDR2: SNHLY, FYNNEI. Trimming cost V 3 bases and J 4 bases, with 11 bases left between them.

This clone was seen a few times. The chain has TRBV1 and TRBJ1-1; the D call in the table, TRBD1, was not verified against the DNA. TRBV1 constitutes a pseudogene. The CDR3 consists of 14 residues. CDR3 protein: CTSSHGRVRAEAFF. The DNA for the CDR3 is TGCACCAGCAGCCATGGCAGGGTTAGGGCTGAAGCTTTCTTT.

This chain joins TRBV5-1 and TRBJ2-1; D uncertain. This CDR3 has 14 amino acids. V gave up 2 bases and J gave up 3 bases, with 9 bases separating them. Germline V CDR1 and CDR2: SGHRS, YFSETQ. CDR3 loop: CASSLTSVYNEQFF. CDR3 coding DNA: TGCGCCAGCAGCTTAACCTCAGTCTACAATGAGCAGTTCTTC. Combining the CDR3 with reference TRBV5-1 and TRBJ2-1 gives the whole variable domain KAGVTQTPRYLIKTRGQQVTLSCSPISGHRSVSWYQQTPGQGLQFLFEYFSETQRNKGNFPGRFSGRQFSNSRSEMNVSTLELGDSALYLCASSLTSVYNEQFFGPGTRLTVL.

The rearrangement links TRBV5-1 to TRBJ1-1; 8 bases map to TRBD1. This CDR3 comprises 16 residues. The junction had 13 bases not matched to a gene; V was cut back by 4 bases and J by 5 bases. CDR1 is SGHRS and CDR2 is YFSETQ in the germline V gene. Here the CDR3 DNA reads TGCGCCAGCAGCCAAGTTTTACAGGGGGAGGGGACTGAAGCTTTCTTT. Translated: CASSQVLQGEGTEAFF.

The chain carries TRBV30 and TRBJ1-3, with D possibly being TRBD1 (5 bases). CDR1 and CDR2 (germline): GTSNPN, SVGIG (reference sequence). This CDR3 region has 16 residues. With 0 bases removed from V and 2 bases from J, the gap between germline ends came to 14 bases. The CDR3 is CAWSVLGSGPGNTIYF. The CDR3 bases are TGTGCCTGGAGTGTACTTGGGTCAGGGCCTGGAAACACCATATATTTT. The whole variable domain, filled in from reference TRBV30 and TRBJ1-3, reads SQTIHQWPATLVQPVGSPLSLECTVEGTSNPNLYWYRQAAGRGLQLLFYSVGIGQISSEVPQNLSASRPQDRQFILSSKKLLLSDSGFYLCAWSVLGSGPGNTIYFGEGSWLTVV.

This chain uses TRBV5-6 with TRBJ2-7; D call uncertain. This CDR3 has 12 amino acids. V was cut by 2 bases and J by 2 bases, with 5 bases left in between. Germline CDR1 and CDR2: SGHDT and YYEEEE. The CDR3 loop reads CASSFDTYEQYF. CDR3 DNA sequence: TGTGCCAGCAGCTTCGACACCTACGAGCAGTACTTC.

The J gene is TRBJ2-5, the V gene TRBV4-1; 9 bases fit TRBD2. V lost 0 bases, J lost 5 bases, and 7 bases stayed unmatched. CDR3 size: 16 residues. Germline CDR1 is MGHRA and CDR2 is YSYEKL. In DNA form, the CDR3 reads TGCGCCAGCAGCCAAGAGGCCAGCGGGGGGCGGGAGACCCAGTACTTC. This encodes CASSQEASGGRETQYF.

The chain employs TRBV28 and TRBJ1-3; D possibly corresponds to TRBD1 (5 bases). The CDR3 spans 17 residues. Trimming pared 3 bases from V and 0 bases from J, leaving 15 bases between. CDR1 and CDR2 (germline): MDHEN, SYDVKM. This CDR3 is CASSLVGGSNSGNTIYF. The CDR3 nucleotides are TGTGCCAGCAGTTTGGTTGGGGGGTCAAACTCTGGAAACACCATATATTTT.

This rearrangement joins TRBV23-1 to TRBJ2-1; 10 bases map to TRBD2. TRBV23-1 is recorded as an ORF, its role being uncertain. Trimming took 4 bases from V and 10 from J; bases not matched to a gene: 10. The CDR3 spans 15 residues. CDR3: CASSPPSGGAPEQFF. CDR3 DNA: TGCGCCAGCAGTCCTCCCAGCGGGGGGGCCCCCGAGCAGTTCTTC.

In DNA, the CDR3 is TGTGCCAGCAGCCACAGGGCCGGGGAGCTGTTTTTT. Residues: CASSHRAGELFF. This rearrangement joins TRBV7-8 to TRBJ2-2, with TRBD1 as a possible D gene (6 bases). V lost 5 bases, J lost 6 bases, and 7 bases lay in between. Germline-derived CDR1 and CDR2 are SGHVS and FQNEAQ. This CDR3 contains 12 residues.

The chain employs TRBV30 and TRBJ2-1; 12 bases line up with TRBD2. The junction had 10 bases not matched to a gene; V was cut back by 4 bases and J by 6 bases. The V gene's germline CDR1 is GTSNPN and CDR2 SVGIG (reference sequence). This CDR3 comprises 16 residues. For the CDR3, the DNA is TGTGCCTGGATGTACCCCGCTAGCGGGGGGGCCAATGAGCAGTTCTTC. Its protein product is CAWMYPASGGANEQFF.

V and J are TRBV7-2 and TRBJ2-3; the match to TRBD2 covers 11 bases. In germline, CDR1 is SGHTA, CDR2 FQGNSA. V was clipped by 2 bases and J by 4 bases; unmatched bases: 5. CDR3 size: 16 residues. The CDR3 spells CASSLLAGGRADTQYF. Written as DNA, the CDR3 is TGTGCCAGCAGCTTACTAGCGGGGGGTCGCGCAGATACGCAGTATTTT.